This entry features one TCR beta chain sequence. What it binds is unknown. These data originate in a study of T-cell memory formation after mild COVID-19. Study-wide results and caveats: Contracting CD8+ clones were enriched in EMRA, CD4+ mainly in CM and EM.

From 5'RACE with constant-segment primers came TCR alpha and TCR beta cDNA libraries that carried sample barcodes and UMIs. TCRdb fed the 5' RACE reads into MiXCR, producing one record per CDR3 protein. The repertoire holds approximately 300,000 distinct CDR3 sequences, with approximately 16% as singletons. Germline V gene data show CDR1 as SGHTA and CDR2 as FQGNSA. V was pared by 5 bases and J by 2 bases, with 12 bases between. This CDR3 region has 14 residues. The clonotype originates from a man aged 18 to 30 who had mild COVID-19 (a few samples of this study predate the infection). Cell type and time point are not known. The chain uses TRBV7-2 and TRBJ1-2, with D perhaps matching TRBD1 (6 bases). Input material: PBMCs or a T cell subset sorted from them (not recorded which). In DNA form, the CDR3 reads TGTGCCAGCAGCCTGTCAGGGGTAAACTATGGCTACACCTTC. This sequence encodes CASSLSGVNYGYTF.